This T cell receptor (beta chain) derives from a study of Graves' ophthalmopathy and Graves' hyperthyroidism. The study excluded patients with other autoimmune diseases, uncontrolled infections, pregnancy or lactation. Study-level findings and limits: Most expanded clonotypes in thyroid above 0.001 frequency also showed up in blood. The model predicted progression of ophthalmopathy with a sensitivity of 60% to 71%, and its specificity was about 72%.

Researchers took RNA transcripts and amplified TCR beta CDR3 regions from them. The first-round RT-PCR employed HTBI primers together with the Qiagen OneStep RT-PCR kit. A multiplex PCR was then performed as the second round. Each CDR3 protein is one row after TCRdb ran MiXCR on the multiplex PCR reads. The repertoire includes hundreds of thousands of distinct CDR3 sequences, roughly two fifths of them detected once, and 44% sits in the top ten. Trimming took 3 bases from V and 7 from J, leaving 10 bases between them. This CDR3 contains 13 residues. Germline assignment: CDR1 SGDLS and CDR2 YYNGEE. In regard to this clonotype: Its antigen is undetermined. This sequence may be a read error, since a much larger clone differs from it by one base.

Sequenced sample: peripheral blood. The chain couples TRBV9 to TRBJ1-4; D is ambiguous. The sequence derives from an adult man with Graves' ophthalmopathy. CDR3 region: CASSADQGEKLFF. The CDR3 bases are TGTGCCAGCAGCGCAGATCAAGGTGAAAAACTGTTTTTT.